A single T cell receptor beta chain is shown here with its context. Its antigen is unknown. Naive-designated CD8 cells lacked CD45RO, were positively enriched for CCR7, and omitted terminally differentiated effector memory CD45RA+ cells. This specimen belongs to a study of shared clonotypes between healthy human individuals. Germline CDR1 is SNHLY and CDR2 is FYNNEI. The V end was cut by 3 bases, the J end by 0 bases, with 11 bases between. The CDR3 sequence is 15 residues long. Findings and limits, study-wide: When compared with the clonotypes that were shared by all four sorted-subset donors, the non-shared clonotypes turned out to have lower generation probabilities. The sampled material consisted only of blood, and tissue repertoires are likely to differ. When naive CD4 clonotypes were compared across a handful of donors, roughly 4.9% were shared.

Deep-level running was used for the assay. This table comes from immunoSEQ multiplex PCR, and its TCRdb copy is limited to in-frame clones, with some not included. The sample has roughly 2,000,000 clones; around 96% are singletons. The sequence derives from a man aged 18 to 29 in good health. The gene calls are TRBV2 and TRBJ2-5, with D unclear. Input material: naive CD8+ T cells sorted from blood. The CDR3 DNA is TGTGCCAGCAGTGACCAACGGATATACCAAGAGACCCAGTACTTC. This gives the protein CASSDQRIYQETQYF.